This T cell receptor (beta chain) was sequenced during a study of molecular identifiers for immune sequencing clone quantification. The sample holds many counts of this clonotype. Deletions cut 0 bases from V and 4 bases from J, with 11 bases between. CDR3 length: 15 amino acids. CDR1 is KGHSH, CDR2 LQKENI, per germline. One entry per CDR3 protein results from TCRdb running MiXCR on the PCR reads. The data hold over 600,000 distinct CDR3 sequences, with 15% to 20% observed a single time. The sequence derives from a human donor in good health. Some libraries in this study had Jurkat cell RNA spiked in. The rearrangement joins TRBV18 to TRBJ2-3; TRBD1 might be the D (5 bases). Sequencing used naive CD8+ T cells from blood, with Jurkat cell RNA spiked in. The subset: FACS-sorted CD8+CD4-CCR7+CD45RA+ naive T cells. CDR3 bases: TGTGCCAGCTCACCACCGGAAGGGGTACCAGATACGCAGTATTTT. Its translation is CASSPPEGVPDTQYF.